This paragraph covers one T cell receptor (beta chain) sequence. Its target is not known. The donors formed part of the roughly 120-subject validation cohort, distinct from the approximately 670-subject first cohort. The data stem from a study of cytomegalovirus exposure and HLA in healthy donors. Study-level findings and limits: The CMV antigen specificity of a few CMV-associated chains was confirmed through in vitro analysis. The study recorded over 150 TCR beta chains that were cytomegalovirus-associated. Reports credit the classifier with highly specific, highly sensitive diagnosis of cytomegalovirus status.

The data were produced by immunoSEQ multiplex PCR, yet TCRdb's version contains in-frame clones alone and is incomplete. Of around 300,000 clones in the sample, approximately 83% are singletons; the top ten hold roughly 1%. Looked up from germline, CDR1 is MDHEN and CDR2 is SYDVKM. The CDR3 has 14 amino acids. Trimming took off 3 bases at V and 6 bases at J, with 15 bases between the two ends. This clonotype originated in a woman aged 18-35 years in good health and CMV-seronegative. Sequencing was performed on PBMCs. V is TRBV28 and J is TRBJ2-7; a weak D match, TRBD1 (5 bases). The CDR3 bases are TGTGCCAGCAGTTTGGCAGGGAAAAGTGGCGAGCAGTACTTC. Encoded protein: CASSLAGKSGEQYF.